This paragraph reports one T cell receptor beta chain. The sample belongs to a study of blood T cell repertoires in COVID-19. Study information: PBMCs, B-cell-depleted T cells, or T cells were the source of the cDNA or gDNA that made up the material.

From germline, CDR1 is LNHNV and CDR2 YYDKDF (reference sequence). The CDR3 loop spans 15 amino acids. The junction had 6 bases not matched to a gene; V was cut back by 4 bases and J by 4 bases. In the original workflow: Estimation of nucleated cell counts was performed using reference gene primer amplification. Sequencing was performed with immunoSEQ multiplex PCR; in TCRdb, only in-frame clones are kept and a portion is missing. V, J and clone size were drawn from that table, and D and trimming were deduced from the DNA. The top ten clones hold approximately 1.9% of a sample with a few hundred thousand clones, over 75% of them seen once. Cohorts were assigned according to the clinical history that participants reported.

The chain links TRBV15 to TRBJ1-2; 10 bases line up with TRBD1. The TCR sequence derives from a woman aged 45-65 years who had recovered from COVID-19. The sequencing input was PBMCs or T cells enriched from blood (not recorded which). The CDR3 DNA is TGTGCCACCAGCACCGCACGACAGGGGGCCTATGGCTACACCTTC. Translation: CATSTARQGAYGYTF.